This T cell receptor (beta chain) stems from a study of graft-versus-host responses after intestinal transplantation. Study in general: Induction with anti-thymocyte globulin, then tacrolimus and steroids for around three years, was given to all recipients.

Libraries were prepared by immunoSEQ multiplex PCR; TCRdb keeps only in-frame clonotypes and omits some of them. The table records roughly 100,000 clones, approximately 84% of them present only once. General study points: The marrow of recipients harbored GvH clones, and ileum or blood showed some of them first. High graft-versus-host to host-versus-graft clonal ratios were found in allografts of patients who had graft-donor T cell macrochimerism.

Germline CDR1 is ENHRY and CDR2 is SYGVKD. The CDR3 totals 15 residues. Trimming cost V 0 bases and J 9 bases, with 12 bases left between them. This clone was counted only a few times. Its antigen remains unknown. The TCR sequence derives from a human donor who received an intestinal transplant. The chain links TRBV10-3 to TRBJ1-6; perhaps TRBD1 as D (5 bases). The source material was unstimulated CD4+ T cells sorted from spleen or lymph node cells, sampled before intestinal transplant. The CDR3 DNA is TGTGCCATCAGTGAGTCGGACGGGGCACTTTCACCCCTCCACTTT. Amino acids: CAISESDGALSPLHF.